Detailed here is one T cell receptor (beta chain). This CDR3 has 16 residues. Trimming removed 0 bases at V and 2 bases at J, with 8 bases between. Germline V gene sequence: CDR1 MNHEY, CDR2 SVGEGT. Roughly 0.5 to 1 ug RNA was reverse transcribed with random hexamers. TCRdb processed the immunoSEQ multiplex PCR reads anew with MiXCR; each CDR3 protein has one entry. This sample carries roughly 120,000 distinct CDR3 sequences, 85% to 95% of them seen once, and the ten largest clones take more than 0.09%. The sample belongs to a study of CD8 T cells in Susac syndrome. The sample was CD4+ T cells from PBMCs. This sequence was found in a human donor in good health. The chain employs TRBV6-2 or TRBV6-3 and TRBJ2-6; D unclear. CDR3 residues: CASSYSLGTGANVLTF. The CDR3 region has the DNA TGTGCCAGCAGTTACTCGCTGGGTACTGGGGCCAACGTCCTGACTTTC.